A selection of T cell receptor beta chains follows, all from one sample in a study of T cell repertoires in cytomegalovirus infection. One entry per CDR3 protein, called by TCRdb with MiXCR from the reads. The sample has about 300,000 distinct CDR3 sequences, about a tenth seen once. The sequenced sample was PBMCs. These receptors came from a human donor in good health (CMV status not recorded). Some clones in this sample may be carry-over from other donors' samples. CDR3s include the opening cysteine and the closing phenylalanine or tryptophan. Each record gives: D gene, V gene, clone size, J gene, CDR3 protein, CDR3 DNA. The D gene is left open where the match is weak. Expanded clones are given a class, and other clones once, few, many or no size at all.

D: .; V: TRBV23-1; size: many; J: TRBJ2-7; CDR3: CASSRGPCSYEQYF; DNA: TGCGCCAGCAGTCGGGGCCCATGCTCCTACGAGCAGTACTTC
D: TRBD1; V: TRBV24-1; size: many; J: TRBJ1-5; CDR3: CATSEGDRLTSPQHF; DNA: TGTGCCACCAGTGAGGGGGACAGGTTGACTTCACCCCAGCATTTT
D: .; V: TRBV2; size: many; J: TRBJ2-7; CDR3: CASSEHLDSVGLGGYEQYF; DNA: TGTGCCAGCAGTGAACATTTGGACAGTGTCGGACTAGGCGGCTACGAGCAGTACTTC
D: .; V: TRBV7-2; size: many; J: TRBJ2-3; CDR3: CASSPDRPSTDTQYF; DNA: TGTGCCAGCAGCCCAGACCGACCTAGCACAGATACGCAGTATTTT
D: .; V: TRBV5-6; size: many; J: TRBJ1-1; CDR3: CASSLLGNTEAFF; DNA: TGTGCCAGCAGCCTACTGGGGAACACTGAAGCTTTCTTT
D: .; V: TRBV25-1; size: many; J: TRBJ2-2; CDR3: CASSESGPNTGELFF; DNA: TGTGCCAGCAGTGAATCCGGACCGAACACCGGGGAGCTGTTTTTT
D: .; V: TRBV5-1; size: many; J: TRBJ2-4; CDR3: CASSPIAKNIQYF; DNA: TGCGCCAGCAGCCCAATAGCCAAAAACATTCAGTACTTC
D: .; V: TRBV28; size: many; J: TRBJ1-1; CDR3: CASSFRRFTWVTEAFF; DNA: TGTGCCAGCAGTTTTCGACGCTTCACATGGGTCACTGAAGCTTTCTTT
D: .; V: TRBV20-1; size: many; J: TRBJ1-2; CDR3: CSASLARGAPIGYTF; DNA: TGCAGTGCTAGTCTCGCGCGGGGCGCGCCAATTGGCTACACCTTC
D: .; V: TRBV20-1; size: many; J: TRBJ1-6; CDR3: CSARHSTATLLYSPLHF; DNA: TGCAGTGCTAGACATTCGACAGCCACACTTCTTTATTCACCCCTCCACTTT
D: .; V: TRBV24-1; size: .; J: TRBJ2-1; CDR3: CATSDLNGEQFF; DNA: TGTGCCACCAGTGATTTGAACGGTGAGCAGTTCTTC